Below, 26 T cell receptor beta chains from the same sample are listed, as sequenced in a study of blood T cells in healthy people across ages. Together with a sample-barcoded 5' primer, a J-beta primer mix was included in a second PCR lasting about 6 to 11 cycles. MiXCR, run by TCRdb on the 5' RACE reads, gives a single entry per CDR3 protein. The table lists 1.5 million or so distinct CDR3 sequences, approximately 39% of them singletons. Sequenced input: blood. The source is a woman aged 18-35 years in good health.

This clonotype was detected a few times. This CDR3 is CASSLKVDRGPTDTQYF. The CDR3 nucleotides are TGTGCCAGCAGTTTAAAGGTGGACAGGGGGCCCACAGATACGCAGTATTTT. The chain combines TRBV27 with TRBJ2-3, with 11 bases lining up with TRBD1. The V gene end was trimmed by 2 bases and the J gene end by 2 bases; junction bases not matched to a gene: 6. From germline, CDR1 is MNHEY and CDR2 SMNVEV (reference sequence). The CDR3 contains 17 residues.

This clonotype showed up just a few times. The rearrangement links TRBV20-1 to TRBJ2-7; 10 positions match TRBD2. Germline V gene data show CDR1 as DFQATT and CDR2 as SNEGSKA (reference sequence). The CDR3 is 13 residues long. J lost 8 bases, V lost 4 bases, and 8 bases had no gene match. The CDR3 region has the DNA TGCAGTGCTACTAGCGGGGGTGCTATCCAGCAGTACTTC. It translates to CSATSGGAIQQYF.

This clonotype was seen at least ten times. The chain employs TRBV7-2 and TRBJ2-3, with 8 nucleotides matching TRBD1. The trim removed 6 bases at V and 7 bases at J, leaving 12 bases unmatched. Per the germline V gene, CDR1 is SGHTA and CDR2 is FQGNSA. This CDR3 region has 15 residues. The CDR3 DNA is TGTGCCAGCAGTCAACCCCTGGACAGGGATAATACGCAGTATTTT. Its translation: CASSQPLDRDNTQYF.

This clonotype was detected a few times. The chain has TRBV5-1 and TRBJ2-3, with D unclear. Trimming shortened V by 1 base and J by 4 bases, and 7 bases separated the two germline ends. The CDR3 consists of 13 residues. Germline loops: CDR1 SGHRS, CDR2 YFSETQ. The CDR3 sequence is CASSLFIPDTQYF. The CDR3 DNA sequence: TGCGCCAGCAGCTTGTTTATCCCAGATACGCAGTATTTT.

The rearrangement uses TRBV20-1 and TRBJ1-1; TRBD1 aligns across 8 bases. Germline assignment: CDR1 DFQATT and CDR2 SNEGSKA (reference sequence). Trimming removed 6 bases from V and 0 bases from J; junction bases left unmatched: 6. The CDR3 has 14 amino acids. The CDR3 loop reads CSARQGLLNTEAFF. The DNA for the CDR3 is TGCAGTGCACGACAGGGGCTTTTGAACACTGAAGCTTTCTTT.

Concerning this clonotype itself: The junction does not match germline at one end; this may be a read error. This chain joins TRBV7-7 and TRBJ2-1; 7 bases line up with TRBD1. CDR1 is SSHAT, CDR2 FNYEAQ, per germline (reference sequence). The CDR3 consists of 15 residues. The CDR3 nucleotides read TGTGCTAGCAGCACATATAGGACAGGTATCAATGAGCAGTTCTTC. Translating it yields CASSTYRTGINEQFF.

The chain combines TRBV7-8 with TRBJ2-7, with D tentatively TRBD2 (5 bases). Germline V gene sequence: CDR1 SGHVS, CDR2 FQNEAQ. The CDR3 consists of 16 residues. V was shortened by 4 bases and J by 0 bases, with 16 bases between the two germline ends. Here the CDR3 reads CASSSPGSRSSYEQYF. In nucleotides, the CDR3 is TGTGCCAGCAGCTCCCCGGGATCCCGGAGCTCCTACGAGCAGTACTTC.

The rearrangement uses TRBV24-1 and TRBJ2-3, with no clear D. V shed 1 base and J shed 0 bases, with 7 bases lying between them. In germline, CDR1 is KGHDR, CDR2 SFDVKD. The CDR3 runs to 15 residues. Here the CDR3 reads CATSDLERSTDTQYF. The CDR3 DNA sequence: TGTGCCACCAGTGATTTAGAACGAAGCACAGATACGCAGTATTTT.

The chain carries TRBV10-3 and TRBJ2-1; 10 bases match TRBD2. Germline lookup yields CDR1 ENHRY and CDR2 SYGVKD. Trimming took 1 base from V and 0 from J; bases not matched to a gene: 6. This CDR3 spans 18 amino acids. The CDR3, as DNA: TGTGCCATCAGTGAGTTAGCGGGGGGCTCGAGCTCCTACAATGAGCAGTTCTTC. Protein sequence: CAISELAGGSSSYNEQFF.

In its sample, this clonotype was seen a few times. CDR3: CASSLRTVNNEQFF. DNA for the CDR3: TGTGCCAGCAGTTTACGGACCGTGAACAATGAGCAGTTCTTC. The genes are TRBV27 and TRBJ2-1; D unclear. CDR1 is MNHEY and CDR2 is SMNVEV in the germline V gene (reference sequence). The CDR3 runs to 14 residues. The ends were cut back, 2 bases at V and 5 bases at J, with 10 bases in the middle.

This clonotype occurred many times. As DNA, the CDR3 is TGTGCCAGCAGTTTGTCAGGGGGCGATGAGCAGTTCTTC. The encoded protein is CASSLSGGDEQFF. This chain connects TRBV12-3 or TRBV12-4 to TRBJ2-1; 8 bases match TRBD1. After removal of 3 bases from V and 8 bases from J, the junction contained 3 bases not matched to a gene. This CDR3 has 13 amino acids.

This clonotype came up a few times. This may come from a read error, since a much larger clone is one base off. The gene calls are TRBV5-1 and TRBJ1-1; possibly TRBD1 for D (6 bases). The V gene's germline CDR1 is SGHRS and CDR2 YFSETQ. This CDR3 region has 14 residues. V lost 4 bases and J 5 bases, leaving 15 bases between the germline ends. The chain's CDR3 is CASSVQGKGTEAFF. The CDR3 coding sequence is TGCGCCAGCAGCGTACAGGGAAAGGGGACTGAAGCTTTCTTT.

The chain combines TRBV29-1 with TRBJ2-7; the D gene is possibly TRBD2 (5 bases). The CDR3 consists of 12 residues. Trimming stripped 4 bases from V and 2 bases from J, with 9 bases between. From germline, CDR1 is SQVTM and CDR2 ANQGSEA. CDR3 region: CSVGLQTYEQYF. CDR3 in DNA: TGCAGCGTTGGACTACAAACCTACGAGCAGTACTTC.

This clonotype was counted a single time. The V gene is TRBV28, the J gene TRBJ2-1, with D hard to call. Germline V gene lookup returns CDR1 MDHEN and CDR2 SYDVKM. The CDR3 totals 11 residues. The V end lost 7 bases, the J end lost 7 bases, and 8 bases lay between the germline ends. DNA for the CDR3: TGTGCCAGCATCCGCCGTAATGAGCAGTTCTTC. Residues: CASIRRNEQFF. The variable domain in full, completed from reference TRBV28 and TRBJ2-1, reads DVKVTQSSRYLVKRTGEKVFLECVQDMDHENMFWYRQDPGLGLRLIYFSYDVKMKEKGDIPEGYSVSREKKERFSLILESASTNQTSMYLCASIRRNEQFFGPGTRLTVL.

The V call is TRBV7-2, the J call TRBJ2-1; 12 nucleotides line up with TRBD2. V shed 8 bases and J 7 bases; nucleotides not matched to a gene: 9. Germline lookup yields CDR1 SGHTA and CDR2 FQGNSA. CDR3 size: 15 residues. This CDR3 reads CASHRTSGMSNEQFF. In DNA, the CDR3 is TGTGCCAGCCACCGGACTAGCGGGATGTCGAATGAGCAGTTCTTC.

The chain carries TRBV20-1 and TRBJ2-4, with a tentative D call TRBD2 (6 bases). Trimming removed 1 base at V and 13 bases at J, with 20 bases between. CDR3 length: 14 amino acids. Germline V gives CDR1 DFQATT, CDR2 SNEGSKA (reference sequence). The CDR3 DNA reads as TGCAGTGCTAGAGCCCAGGCGCTGCCTCGGGAGCAGTACTTC. Translated, it gives CSARAQALPREQYF.

The chain has TRBV28 and TRBJ2-7; possible D gene TRBD1, 5 bases. The germline gives CDR1 MDHEN, CDR2 SYDVKM. The CDR3 is 16 residues long. The ends were cut back, 2 bases at V and 2 bases at J, with 16 bases in the middle. The CDR3 reads CASSLVSGISPYEQYF. CDR3 bases: TGTGCCAGCAGTTTAGTTTCAGGGATCAGCCCCTACGAGCAGTACTTC.

The rearrangement links TRBV5-1 to TRBJ2-1; 7 bases align to TRBD1. V shed 3 bases and J 5 bases; nucleotides not matched to a gene: 8. The CDR3 is 15 amino acids. Germline CDR1 is SGHRS and CDR2 is YFSETQ. CDR3 loop: CASSSTGNFNNEQFF. The CDR3 DNA reads TGCGCCAGCAGCTCGACAGGGAACTTTAACAATGAGCAGTTCTTC. The entire variable domain, with the rest obtained from reference TRBV5-1 and TRBJ2-1, is as follows: KAGVTQTPRYLIKTRGQQVTLSCSPISGHRSVSWYQQTPGQGLQFLFEYFSETQRNKGNFPGRFSGRQFSNSRSEMNVSTLELGDSALYLCASSSTGNFNNEQFFGPGTRLTVL.

This clonotype was counted only a few times. J is TRBJ1-6 and V is TRBV6-1; tentative D call: TRBD1 (5 bases). From germline, CDR1 is MNHNS and CDR2 SASEGT. With 2 bases removed from V and 10 bases from J, the gap between germline ends came to 15 bases. CDR3 length: 15 residues. For the CDR3, the DNA is TGTGCCAGCAGTGAAATTTGGGGACGGGAATCACCCCTCCACTTT. Its protein product is CASSEIWGRESPLHF.

This clonotype was detected many times. The chain has TRBV12-3 or TRBV12-4 and TRBJ1-4; possible D gene TRBD1, 5 bases. This CDR3 is 14 amino acids long. Deletions cut 5 bases from V and 5 bases from J, with 12 bases between. The CDR3 bases are TGTGCCAGCAGTCTCCGGGACGGAAATGAAAAACTGTTTTTT. Protein product: CASSLRDGNEKLFF.

This sequence joins TRBV4-1 and TRBJ2-3, with D possibly being TRBD1 or TRBD2 (5 bases each). V lost 0 bases, J lost 6 bases, and 10 bases lay in between. The CDR3 spans 14 residues. Per the germline V gene, CDR1 is MGHRA and CDR2 is YSYEKL. The CDR3 region has the DNA TGCGCCAGCAGCCAAGAGGACTGGGGGGATACGCAGTATTTT. This codes for CASSQEDWGDTQYF.

The V call is TRBV4-1, the J call TRBJ1-6, with D possibly being TRBD1 (6 bases). V was shortened by 2 bases and J by 1 base, with 15 bases between the two germline ends. Germline-derived CDR1 and CDR2 are MGHRA and YSYEKL. This CDR3 region has 18 residues. CDR3 sequence: CASSQNTGQGSYNSPLHF. The CDR3 DNA follows: TGCGCCAGCAGCCAAAATACAGGGCAAGGTTCCTATAATTCACCCCTCCACTTT.

There are a few counts of this clonotype. The chain joins TRBV7-2 to TRBJ2-5; possibly TRBD2 for D (5 bases). The CDR3 covers 16 residues. The V gene lost 0 bases and the J gene lost 1 base, with 12 bases spanning the gap. Germline CDR1 is SGHTA and CDR2 is FQGNSA. The CDR3 protein is CASSLAPGGPQETQYF. For the CDR3, the DNA is TGTGCCAGCAGCTTAGCGCCTGGAGGACCCCAAGAGACCCAGTACTTC.

The chain is built from TRBV24-1 and TRBJ2-1, with D perhaps TRBD1 (6 bases). The CDR3 runs 14 residues. Trimming left V 2 bases short and J 7 bases short, with 11 bases between. Germline V gene data show CDR1 as KGHDR and CDR2 as SFDVKD. The CDR3 protein is CATSDSQGWNEQFF. The CDR3 nucleotides read TGTGCCACCAGTGATTCTCAGGGGTGGAATGAGCAGTTCTTC.

There are a few counts of this clonotype. The gene calls are TRBV7-9 and TRBJ2-7, with a possible D match to TRBD1 (6 bases). The CDR3 is 15 amino acids. V was shortened by 2 bases and J by 3 bases, with 14 bases between the two germline ends. Germline V gene lookup returns CDR1 SEHNR and CDR2 FQNEAQ (reference sequence). CDR3 bases: TGTGCCAGCAGCTTAAGTACAGGGACCCTCTACGAGCAGTACTTC. This codes for CASSLSTGTLYEQYF.

This clonotype was seen once. A much larger clone sits a single nucleotide away, making a read error possible. The chain employs TRBV20-1 and TRBJ2-7, with a possible D match to TRBD1 (5 bases). CDR3 length: 11 amino acids. V was trimmed by 2 bases and J by 9 bases, leaving 11 bases between them. CDR1 is DFQATT, CDR2 SNEGSKA, per germline (reference sequence). This CDR3 reads CSARQGPAQYF. The CDR3 DNA reads TGCAGTGCTAGACAGGGCCCCGCGCAGTACTTC.